Included here is one T cell receptor beta chain sequence, with context. A few counts support this clonotype. Its target antigen remains unknown. A read error may be the cause here, since a much bigger clone is one base away. The sample is drawn from a study of tumor and adjacent non-tumor tissue in lung cancer (dated by TCRdb to between 2017 and 2018). About the study as a whole: The cohort included around twelve adenocarcinoma, 2 squamous cell carcinoma and 1 small cell lung cancer patients. The 15 enrolled patients, of whom 10 were men and 5 were women, were aged about 30 to 80 years and were diagnosed with TNM stage I to III disease. Sequencing produced more than 100,000,000 productive TCRbeta reads in total, an average of approximately 4.5 million reads per sample. Using bulk TCRbeta repertoires from some 15 lung cancer patients, the study set lung tumor tissue side by side with matched distant non-tumor lung tissue. For each patient, one tumor sample and one normal lung sample were taken, giving under 35 paired specimens that underwent TCRbeta CDR3 sequencing. The paper's findings and limits, for the study overall: The cohort had only around 14 patients, and the authors noted that larger samples and more detailed clinical data are needed. Significantly higher TCR diversity was found in younger patients, and higher tumor TCR diversity was associated with shorter overall and disease-free survival. Peripheral blood was not sequenced, so blood TCRbeta repertoires in these lung cancer patients were not examined. Neither the sequencing platform nor unique molecular identifiers are named or mentioned anywhere in the methods. In normal lung, the top 100 clones accounted for a significantly larger cumulative share of the repertoire than in tumor tissue. Significantly higher TCR diversity (inverse Simpson) was observed in tumor tissue than in normal lung tissue (around 450 vs 150, P = 0.0075, Mann-Whitney U test).

Bulk unsorted tissue served as the source for RNA extraction, and RNA quality was assessed using a NanoDrop ND-1000 and an Agilent 2100. Newly diagnosed lung cancer patients without prior chemotherapy who had been admitted for thoracic surgery in China between August and November 2014 were enrolled as donors. Patients with previous radiotherapy or chemotherapy, or with another concurrent cancer, were excluded from the study. Pieces of surgical tissue measuring about 1-2 cm3 were kept in RNAlater solution and stored at -80 degrees C until use. The receptor library was made with multiplex PCR. The data were produced on an Illumina HiSeq 2500. Following protocols modified from ARM-PCR, the researchers constructed TCRbeta libraries through three rounds of nested PCR with primers (Table S4). PCR products of 200-500 bp were gel-excised and purified with the QIAquick gel extraction kit before sequencing. For the original study's pipeline: Reads were cleaned with Trimmomatic, merged with FLASH into complete CDR3 sequences, and assigned to V(D)J germline segments with MiTCR. Clonal diversity was calculated as the inverse Simpson's index using VDJtools. Productive reads were defined as in-frame sequences without a premature stop codon. TCRdb trimmed public reads at Q25 via fastp, called clones via MiXCR and kept in-frame beta chains. Every CDR3 protein is listed once, alongside the most common genes and DNA of its rows. The V and J calls come from TCRdb's annotation, not from the publication. This sample comprises under 250,000 distinct CDR3 sequences, about 76% of them detected only once. Under 30% of the sample rests with the top ten.

The germline V gene (reference sequence) specifies DFQATT as CDR1 and SNEGSKA as CDR2. The germline V and J ends show losses of 3 bases and 6 bases respectively, and no gene match explains 2 bases of the junction. CDR3 length: 12 amino acids, cysteine to phenylalanine. CDR3 DNA only is kept here, 36 bases in frame from base 1. The material sequenced was lung tumor tissue. The receptor was derived from a man aged 55-75 years with non-small cell lung cancer. The chain joins TRBV20-1 to TRBJ2-1, and 7 junction bases match TRBD1. CDR3 region: CSARTGSNEQFF. The bases read TGCAGTGCTAGGACAGGGAGCAATGAGCAGTTCTTC.